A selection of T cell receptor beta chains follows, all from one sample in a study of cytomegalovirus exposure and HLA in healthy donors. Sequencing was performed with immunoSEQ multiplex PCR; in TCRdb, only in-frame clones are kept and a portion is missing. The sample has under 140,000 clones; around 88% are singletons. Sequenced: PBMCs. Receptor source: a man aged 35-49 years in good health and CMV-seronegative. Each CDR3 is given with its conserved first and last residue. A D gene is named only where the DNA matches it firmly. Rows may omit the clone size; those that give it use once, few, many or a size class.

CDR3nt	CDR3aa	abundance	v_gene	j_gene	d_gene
TGTGCCAGCAGTTCCGACAGGTGGAGTATCACCGAGGAGCTGTTTTTT	CASSSDRWSITEELFF	NA	TRBV7-2	TRBJ2-2	NA
TGTGCCAGCAGTGAATACCGGACAGGGCATGAGTACTTC	CASSEYRTGHEYF	NA	TRBV2	TRBJ2-7	TRBD1
TGTGCCAGCAGCCCGATTCAGGGGTTTCCCTACAATGAGCAGTTCTTC	CASSPIQGFPYNEQFF	NA	TRBV5-4	TRBJ2-1	NA
TGTGCCAGCTCACCGGCCGGGACAGGGGACGCCTATGGCTACACCTTC	CASSPAGTGDAYGYTF	NA	TRBV18	TRBJ1-2	TRBD1
TGTGCCAGCAGACAGGGCGCCGGGGAGCTGTTTTTT	CASRQGAGELFF	NA	TRBV2	TRBJ2-2	NA
TGCGCCAGCAGCTTACAACAAAATGAGCAGTTCTTC	CASSLQQNEQFF	NA	TRBV5-1	TRBJ2-1	NA
TGCAGCGCACGACCGGGTCGGACTGAAGCTTTCTTT	CSARPGRTEAFF	NA	TRBV29-1	TRBJ1-1	NA
TGTGCCAGCAGCGTCACCGGGACAGGGGGCTCACCCCTCCACTTT	CASSVTGTGGSPLHF	NA	TRBV5-4	TRBJ1-6	TRBD1
TGTGCCAGCAGTTCCTACAGGGAGAACTATGGCTACACCTTC	CASSSYRENYGYTF	NA	TRBV2	TRBJ1-2	NA
TGTGCCAGCAGCATACTAACAGGGGGCGGCACTGAAGCTTTCTTT	CASSILTGGGTEAFF	NA	TRBV5-8	TRBJ1-1	TRBD1
TGTGCCAGCAGACAAATAGCGGGGGCAAACAATGAGCAGTTCTTC	CASRQIAGANNEQFF	NA	TRBV6-1	TRBJ2-1	TRBD2
TGCGCCAGCAGCAGTTTAGCGGGGAACACCGGGGAGCTGTTTTTT	CASSSLAGNTGELFF	NA	TRBV5-1	TRBJ2-2	TRBD2
TGTGCCAGCAGACAAGGGGGCGCGAGGGAAAAACTGTTTTTT	CASRQGGAREKLFF	NA	TRBV2	TRBJ1-4	TRBD1
TGTGCCAGCAGTTTTGCGGGGGACCGCTACACCTTC	CASSFAGDRYTF	NA	TRBV6-5	TRBJ1-2	NA
TGTGCCACCTCATTCACGGGGAGGGACACTGAAGCTTTCTTT	CATSFTGRDTEAFF	NA	TRBV6-5	TRBJ1-1	NA
TGTGCCAGCAGCCGAGCCGACGTGGAGGAGCAGTACTTC	CASSRADVEEQYF	NA	TRBV7-9	TRBJ2-7	NA
TGCGCCAGCAGCCCCGGGACAGCTGGAAACACCATATATTTT	CASSPGTAGNTIYF	NA	TRBV5-1	TRBJ1-3	TRBD1
TGCAGCGTTCGTGGGGGCGTTAATCAGCCCCAGCATTTT	CSVRGGVNQPQHF	few	TRBV29-1	TRBJ1-5	NA
TGTGCCAGCAGTTTATGGGAAGGGGATGACACTGAAGCTTTCTTT	CASSLWEGDDTEAFF	NA	TRBV28	TRBJ1-1	NA
TGCGCCAGCAGCTTGGGTGGGAGTGAATACAATGAGCAGTTCTTC	CASSLGGSEYNEQFF	NA	TRBV5-1	TRBJ2-1	NA
TGCGCCAGCAGCTGGTCAGGGGACCGCCAAGAGACCCAGTACTTC	CASSWSGDRQETQYF	NA	TRBV5-1	TRBJ2-5	NA
TGTGCCATCAGTGATGGGAGGACAGGGGAAACAGATACGCAGTATTTT	CAISDGRTGETDTQYF	few	TRBV10-3	TRBJ2-3	TRBD1
TGTGCCAGCAGCTTCCAAACTAGCTCCTACGAGCAGTACTTC	CASSFQTSSYEQYF	NA	TRBV7-9	TRBJ2-7	NA
TGTGCCTGGAGTGTCCCAGGGACCTACGAGCAGTACTTC	CAWSVPGTYEQYF	NA	TRBV30	TRBJ2-7	NA
TGCGCCAGCAGCTTTATCGGGCAGGGACTACAGTTCTTC	CASSFIGQGLQFF	NA	TRBV5-1	TRBJ2-1	TRBD2
TGCAGCGTTGGACAGGGTGGGGATCAGCCCCAGCATTTT	CSVGQGGDQPQHF	NA	TRBV29-1	TRBJ1-5	TRBD1
TGTGCCAGTAGTATTCGGCAGGGGGGCTACAATGAGCAGTTCTTC	CASSIRQGGYNEQFF	NA	TRBV19	TRBJ2-1	NA
TGCGCCAGCAGCCAAGGGACAGGGACCACCCAGCCCCAGCATTTT	CASSQGTGTTQPQHF	once	TRBV4-3	TRBJ1-5	TRBD1
TGTGCCAGCAGCGCCCGGACAGGGGATGAAGCTTTCTTT	CASSARTGDEAFF	NA	TRBV9	TRBJ1-1	TRBD1